Below, 32 T cell receptor beta chains from the same sample are listed, as sequenced in a study of control samples from healthy donors and cancer patients. Libraries were prepared by immunoSEQ multiplex PCR; TCRdb keeps only in-frame clonotypes and omits some of them. The profile shows around 160,000 clones, approximately 94% of them singletons. What was sequenced was blood. These receptors originate from a man aged 18 to 30 in good health.

This chain links TRBV9 with TRBJ2-3; tentatively, D is TRBD1 (6 bases). The CDR3 contains 15 residues. Germline loops: CDR1 SGDLS, CDR2 YYNGEE. V lost 4 bases and J 3 bases, leaving 15 bases between the germline ends. This CDR3 is CASSPHRTATDTQYF. Written as DNA, the CDR3 is TGTGCCAGCAGCCCTCACCGGACAGCTACAGATACGCAGTATTTT.

This chain links TRBV27 with TRBJ2-5; no clear D gene. V shed 9 bases and J shed 5 bases, with 16 bases lying between them. This CDR3 region has 13 residues. Germline loops: CDR1 MNHEY, CDR2 SMNVEV (reference sequence). The chain's CDR3 is CASSDRWMETQYF. The CDR3 DNA sequence: TGTGCCAGTTCGGACCGGTGGATGGAGACCCAGTACTTC.

The chain recombines TRBV19 with TRBJ1-2; TRBD1 aligns across 8 bases. The CDR3 sequence is 13 residues long. The junction had 7 bases not matched to a gene; V was cut back by 7 bases and J by 6 bases. Germline CDR1 is LNHDA and CDR2 is SQIVND (reference sequence). The CDR3 DNA reads TGTGCCAGTAACCTGGACAGGGACAATGGCTACACCTTC. Translated, it gives CASNLDRDNGYTF.

This sequence joins TRBV14 and TRBJ1-1; D is uncertain. Germline V gives CDR1 SGHDN, CDR2 FVKESK. V was pared by 7 bases and J by 0 bases, with 9 bases between. This CDR3 comprises 13 residues. CDR3 sequence (DNA): TGTGCCAGCACTCCTTTTATGAACACTGAAGCTTTCTTT. Translated: CASTPFMNTEAFF.

The chain joins TRBV7-2 to TRBJ2-3; TRBD1 matches at 12 bases. V was clipped by 5 bases and J by 5 bases; unmatched bases: 11. CDR1 is SGHTA, CDR2 FQGNSA, per germline. CDR3 length: 17 residues. The CDR3 is CASSQIRDRGRKDTQYF. The DNA for the CDR3 is TGTGCCAGCAGCCAAATTCGGGACAGGGGGCGGAAAGATACGCAGTATTTT.

This clone was seen repeatedly, ten times or more. This sequence joins TRBV28 and TRBJ1-5; 8 bases are a match to TRBD1. The germline V gene encodes CDR1 MDHEN and CDR2 SYDVKM. The CDR3 sequence is 16 residues long. V was pared by 2 bases and J by 2 bases, with 5 bases of the junction left unmatched. CDR3: CASSLVWGQGNQPQHF. CDR3 DNA sequence: TGTGCCAGCAGTTTAGTATGGGGACAGGGCAATCAGCCCCAGCATTTT.

The genes are TRBV27 and TRBJ2-7, with unresolved D. Trimming pared 5 bases from V and 3 bases from J, leaving 11 bases between. Germline CDR1 and CDR2: MNHEY and SMNVEV (reference sequence). The CDR3 contains 13 residues. CDR3 sequence reads: CASSGSLSYEQYF. The CDR3 nucleotides read TGTGCCAGCAGTGGGTCCCTGAGCTACGAGCAGTACTTC.

The chain links TRBV9 to TRBJ1-3; TRBD1 might be the D (6 bases). V was trimmed by 4 bases and J by 5 bases, leaving 22 bases between them. The CDR3 sequence is 17 residues long. Germline CDR1 and CDR2: SGDLS and YYNGEE. The CDR3, as DNA: TGTGCCAGCAGCCTATCCGCCTACGAGGGGGTCCGAAACACCATATATTTT. This encodes CASSLSAYEGVRNTIYF.

The CDR3 region is CASSQESSGRPDTQYF. CDR3 nucleotides: TGTGCCAGCAGCCAAGAATCTAGCGGGAGACCAGATACGCAGTATTTT. The chain couples TRBV4-2 to TRBJ2-3, with 10 bases that match TRBD2. V gave up 0 bases and J gave up 4 bases; unmatched junction bases: 4. Germline V lookup: CDR1 LGHNA, CDR2 YNFKEQ. The CDR3 loop spans 16 amino acids.

The chain employs TRBV5-1 and TRBJ2-1; D is unresolved. Germline V gene sequence: CDR1 SGHRS, CDR2 YFSETQ. This CDR3 comprises 11 residues. Trimming took 0 bases from V and 13 from J, leaving 8 bases between them. CDR3 coding DNA: TGCGCCAGCAGCTTGGGAACAACCCAGTTCTTC. Residues: CASSLGTTQFF.

The rearrangement links TRBV7-8 to TRBJ1-1, with a weak D call TRBD1 (6 bases). Trimming took 4 bases from V and 1 from J, leaving 13 bases between them. This CDR3 contains 15 residues. Germline CDR1 SGHVS, CDR2 FQNEAQ. CDR3 region: CASSWTDYANTEAFF. The CDR3 DNA reads TGTGCCAGCAGCTGGACAGATTATGCGAACACTGAAGCTTTCTTT.

As to this clone: Other DNA sequences in this sample translate to the same CDR3. This sequence joins TRBV30 and TRBJ1-5; unclear D gene. V dropped 2 bases and J dropped 7 bases, with 12 bases sitting between them. Looked up from germline, CDR1 is GTSNPN and CDR2 is SVGIG (reference sequence). CDR3 length: 13 amino acids. The CDR3 spells CAWSRGLGQPQHF. CDR3 coding DNA: TGTGCCTGGAGTAGAGGTCTCGGGCAGCCCCAGCATTTT.

This clone was detected only once. The chain joins TRBV12-2 to TRBJ2-1; TRBD2, the table's D call, was not compared with the DNA. TRBV12-2 is a pseudogene segment. The CDR3 consists of 15 residues. DNA of the CDR3: TGTGCAAGTCGCTTACTGCGGGAGGACTACAATGAGCAGTTCTTC. Translating it yields CASRLLREDYNEQFF.

This chain connects TRBV9 to TRBJ2-1, with D possibly matching TRBD1 (6 bases). Germline V CDR1 and CDR2: SGDLS, YYNGEE. V shed 2 bases and J shed 0 bases, with 9 bases lying between them. There are 15 residues in the CDR3. CDR3 residues: CASSVDRISYNEQFF. The DNA of the CDR3 is TGTGCCAGCAGCGTGGACAGAATCTCCTACAATGAGCAGTTCTTC. The complete variable domain, with remaining parts taken from reference TRBV9 and TRBJ2-1, reads DSGVTQTPKHLITATGQRVTLRCSPRSGDLSVYWYQQSLDQGLQFLIQYYNGEERAKGNILERFSAQQFPDLHSELNLSSLELGDSALYFCASSVDRISYNEQFFGPGTRLTVL.

J is TRBJ1-5 and V is TRBV6-1; 8 positions agree with TRBD1. V was pared by 2 bases and J by 6 bases, with 12 bases of the junction left unmatched. Per the germline V gene, CDR1 is MNHNS and CDR2 is SASEGT. The length of the CDR3 is 17 residues. The CDR3 DNA is TGTGCCAGCAGTGAAAAGGACAGGGTAACGCGTGCTCAGCCCCAGCATTTT. Its protein is CASSEKDRVTRAQPQHF.

About this clone itself: Its ends do not fully match the called genes, so a read error is possible. The rearrangement joins TRBV4-1 to TRBJ1-2; TRBD1 might be the D (5 bases). Looked up from germline, CDR1 is MGHRA and CDR2 is YSYEKL. CDR3 length: 15 amino acids. The CDR3 DNA reads TGCGCCAGCAGGCAAGGGGCCCAGACTAACTATGGCTACACCTTC. Amino acid sequence: CASRQGAQTNYGYTF.

The chain has TRBV3-1 (or the pseudogene TRBV3-2) and TRBJ2-3, with TRBD2 matching 8 bases. The CDR3 totals 15 residues. Germline values: CDR1 LGHDT, CDR2 YNNKEL (reference sequence). Unmatched junction bases numbered 9, after V lost 4 bases and J lost 6 bases. The CDR3 here is CASSLPPGGADTQYF. CDR3 DNA sequence: TGTGCCAGCAGCCTCCCCCCGGGGGGGGCCGATACGCAGTATTTT.

This clone is a singleton in its sample. V and J are TRBV28 and TRBJ1-1; D unresolved. The CDR3 loop spans 14 amino acids. Germline values: CDR1 MDHEN, CDR2 SYDVKM. V lost 6 bases and J 3 bases, leaving 14 bases between the germline ends. This CDR3 reads CASSLRADYTEAFF. In DNA, the CDR3 is TGTGCCAGCAGCCTCCGGGCGGATTACACTGAAGCTTTCTTT.

The genes are TRBV18 and TRBJ1-5; D ambiguous. Looked up from germline, CDR1 is KGHSH and CDR2 is LQKENI. The length of the CDR3 is 16 residues. V was cut by 3 bases and J by 5 bases, with 17 bases left in between. This chain's CDR3 is CASSPGLLRRDQPQHF. The DNA for the CDR3 is TGTGCCAGCTCACCGGGGTTGTTACGGAGGGATCAGCCCCAGCATTTT.

The gene calls are TRBV5-6 and TRBJ2-7; TRBD1 matches at 9 bases. CDR3 length: 15 amino acids. From germline, CDR1 is SGHDT and CDR2 YYEEEE. V shed 4 bases and J 5 bases; nucleotides not matched to a gene: 10. The CDR3 coding sequence is TGTGCCAGCAGCACACCTTACAGGGGGCTCAACGAGCAGTACTTC. Encoded protein: CASSTPYRGLNEQYF.

The chain combines TRBV6-2 or TRBV6-3 with TRBJ2-7; 7 bases map to TRBD1. The CDR3 has 14 amino acids. Germline values: CDR1 MNHEY, CDR2 SVGEGT. Losses at the gene ends were 0 bases for V and 10 bases for J; bases not matched to a gene: 9. The CDR3 DNA reads as TGTGCCAGCAGTTACTCGTCTAGGGGGCCTGCCCAGTACTTC. It translates to CASSYSSRGPAQYF.

The chain has TRBV7-9 and TRBJ2-5; 13 bases are shared with TRBD2. The CDR3 consists of 15 residues. V lost 7 bases, J lost 4 bases, and 6 bases stayed unmatched. CDR1 is SEHNR and CDR2 is FQNEAQ in the germline V gene (reference sequence). As DNA, the CDR3 is TGTGCCAGCATCCCTCGGACTAGCGGGGGAGAGACCCAGTACTTC. This sequence encodes CASIPRTSGGETQYF.

The chain links TRBV7-6 to TRBJ2-1; no clear D gene. Germline lookup yields CDR1 SGHVS and CDR2 FNYEAQ. The CDR3 is 14 amino acids. V was clipped by 5 bases and J by 3 bases, with 11 bases between them. DNA for the CDR3: TGTGCCAGCAGCCTAGATAGAAACTACAATGAGCAGTTCTTC. It is translated as CASSLDRNYNEQFF.

The chain carries TRBV19 and TRBJ2-7; possibly TRBD1 for D (6 bases). CDR1 and CDR2 (germline): LNHDA, SQIVND (reference sequence). CDR3 length: 15 amino acids. Trimming pared 6 bases from V and 6 bases from J, leaving 21 bases between. CDR3 nucleotide sequence: TGTGCCAGTAGCCCAACAGGGAAACTAAATTCCGAGCAGTACTTC. As protein: CASSPTGKLNSEQYF. Full variable domain (outside the CDR3, taken from reference TRBV19 and TRBJ2-7): DGGITQSPKYLFRKEGQNVTLSCEQNLNHDAMYWYRQDPGQGLRLIYYSQIVNDFQKGDIAEGYSVSREKKESFPLTVTSAQKNPTAFYLCASSPTGKLNSEQYFGPGTRLTVT.

J is TRBJ2-5 and V is TRBV9; 10 nucleotides agree with TRBD1. Germline CDR1 and CDR2: SGDLS and YYNGEE. Losses at the gene ends were 4 bases for V and 5 bases for J; bases not matched to a gene: 8. This CDR3 is 15 amino acids long. The CDR3 bases are TGTGCCAGCAGCAACGACAGGGGGCGGTGGGAGACCCAGTACTTC. Amino acids: CASSNDRGRWETQYF.

Points on this clone: The junction departs from the called germline gene at one end, perhaps through a read error. The rearrangement links TRBV7-7 to TRBJ2-1; TRBD2 agrees at 12 bases. CDR3 length: 15 residues. The germline V gene encodes CDR1 SSHAT and CDR2 FNYEAQ (reference sequence). The CDR3 coding sequence is TGTGCTAGCAGCCCTGGACTAGCGGGAAACAATGAGCAGTTCTTC. It codes for CASSPGLAGNNEQFF.

This clone is a singleton in its sample. The V and J genes are TRBV7-2 and TRBJ2-2, with 10 bases matching TRBD2. In germline, CDR1 is SGHTA, CDR2 FQGNSA. The CDR3 has 14 amino acids. The junction had 3 bases not matched to a gene; V was cut back by 5 bases and J by 6 bases. CDR3 DNA sequence: TGTGCCAGCAGCCCTAGCGGGAGCCCCGGGGAGCTGTTTTTT. Its translation: CASSPSGSPGELFF.

The chain recombines TRBV4-3 with TRBJ2-2; D may be TRBD1 (5 bases). The CDR3 contains 14 residues. Trimming pared 4 bases from V and 6 bases from J, leaving 12 bases between. Germline CDR1 LGHNA, CDR2 YSLEER. DNA for the CDR3: TGCGCCAGCAGCCGGGGCCTCACCCCCGGGGAGCTGTTTTTT. It is translated as CASSRGLTPGELFF.

The chain recombines TRBV19 with TRBJ1-5, with D unresolved. The germline V gene encodes CDR1 LNHDA and CDR2 SQIVND (reference sequence). CDR3 length: 15 amino acids. V lost 7 bases, J lost 1 base, and 14 bases lay in between. The CDR3 DNA sequence: TGTGCCAGTAACTATGGGTCGGTGAGCAATCAGCCCCAGCATTTT. Amino acids: CASNYGSVSNQPQHF.

The V and J genes are TRBV19 and TRBJ2-1; 11 bases match TRBD2. The CDR3 has 20 amino acids. The V segment lost 5 bases and the J segment 0 bases; nucleotides outside the gene matches: 15. Germline V lookup: CDR1 LNHDA, CDR2 SQIVND (reference sequence). The CDR3 DNA reads as TGTGCCAGTAGTCAAAGAATGACTAGCGGGACCTCGAGCTCCTACAATGAGCAGTTCTTC. Its protein is CASSQRMTSGTSSSYNEQFF. The whole variable domain, filled in from reference TRBV19 and TRBJ2-1, reads DGGITQSPKYLFRKEGQNVTLSCEQNLNHDAMYWYRQDPGQGLRLIYYSQIVNDFQKGDIAEGYSVSREKKESFPLTVTSAQKNPTAFYLCASSQRMTSGTSSSYNEQFFGPGTRLTVL.

This sequence joins TRBV5-4 and TRBJ2-7, with 12 nucleotides matching TRBD2. Trimming took 5 bases from V and 5 from J; bases not matched to a gene: 20. From germline, CDR1 is SGHNT and CDR2 YYREEE (reference sequence). The length of the CDR3 is 19 residues. The CDR3 DNA is TGTGCCAGCAGTTTCCCGAGAGTCAGGACTAGCGGGGAAAAGGACGAGCAGTACTTC. Protein: CASSFPRVRTSGEKDEQYF.

The chain uses TRBV9 and TRBJ2-2, with D possibly being TRBD2 (5 bases). CDR3 length equals 15 residues. V gave up 4 bases and J gave up 9 bases, with 19 bases separating them. Germline V gene data show CDR1 as SGDLS and CDR2 as YYNGEE. The CDR3 here is CASSLTGSKERELFF. CDR3 nucleotide sequence: TGTGCCAGCAGCTTGACGGGGTCAAAAGAAAGGGAGCTGTTTTTT.